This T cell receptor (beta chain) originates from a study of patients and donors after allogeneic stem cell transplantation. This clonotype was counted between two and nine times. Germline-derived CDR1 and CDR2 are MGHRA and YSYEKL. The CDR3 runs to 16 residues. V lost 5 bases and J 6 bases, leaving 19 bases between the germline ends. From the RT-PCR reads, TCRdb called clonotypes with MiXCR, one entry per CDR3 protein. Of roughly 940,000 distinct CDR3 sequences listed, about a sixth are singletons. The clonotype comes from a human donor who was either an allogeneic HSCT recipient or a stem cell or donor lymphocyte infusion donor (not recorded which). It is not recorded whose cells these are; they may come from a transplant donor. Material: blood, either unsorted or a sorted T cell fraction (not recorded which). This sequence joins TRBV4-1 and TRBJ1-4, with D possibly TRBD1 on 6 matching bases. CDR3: CASSSPPGESYEKLFF. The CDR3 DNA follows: TGCGCCAGCAGCTCGCCCCCAGGGGAGTCTTATGAAAAACTGTTTTTT.